What follows are 22 T cell receptor beta chains derived from one specimen sequenced in a study of T cells in localized non-small cell lung cancer. The repertoire was sequenced with immunoSEQ multiplex PCR; TCRdb's copy has only in-frame clones and lacks some. The sample lists approximately 35,000 clones, around 93% seen once, with under 6.5% in the top ten. The input for sequencing was PBMCs, taken before any cancer treatment. These receptor sequences come from a man between 40 and 70 years old with stage II lung adenocarcinoma.

V is TRBV4-3 and J is TRBJ2-7; D is ambiguous. Germline V gene sequence: CDR1 LGHNA, CDR2 YSLEER. The CDR3 is 15 amino acids. The V end was cut by 7 bases, the J end by 6 bases, with 22 bases between. CDR3: CASTHLLEHAGEQYF. The CDR3 DNA is TGCGCCAGCACCCACCTTCTAGAGCACGCCGGCGAGCAGTACTTC.

This chain uses TRBV5-6 with TRBJ2-1; D call uncertain. V was shortened by 2 bases and J by 8 bases, with 11 bases between the two germline ends. The CDR3 spans 13 residues. Germline-derived CDR1 and CDR2 are SGHDT and YYEEEE. CDR3 bases: TGTGCCAGCAGCTTCGAGTTAGCCTATGAGCAGTTCTTC. Translated, it gives CASSFELAYEQFF.

By sample fraction, this clone is large (0.1 to 1%). V usage is TRBV9 and J usage is TRBJ2-1; 7 bases map to TRBD2. CDR3 length: 14 amino acids. The J segment lost 3 bases and the V segment lost 4 bases, leaving 4 bases of the junction unmatched. From germline, CDR1 is SGDLS and CDR2 YYNGEE. CDR3 sequence reads: CASSSRTSYNEQFF. CDR3 sequence (DNA): TGTGCCAGCAGCTCCCGGACTAGCTACAATGAGCAGTTCTTC.

The chain employs TRBV5-4 and TRBJ2-1; 15 bases fit TRBD2. Germline V gene sequence: CDR1 SGHNT, CDR2 YYREEE (reference sequence). The CDR3 consists of 19 residues. V shed 4 bases and J 6 bases; nucleotides not matched to a gene: 14. The CDR3: CASSREIGLAGGAGNEQFF. The CDR3 nucleotides read TGTGCCAGCAGCCGGGAGATTGGACTAGCGGGAGGGGCCGGCAATGAGCAGTTCTTC.

This chain joins TRBV6-1 and TRBJ1-1, with D possibly TRBD1 on 5 matching bases. The length of the CDR3 is 12 residues. Germline values: CDR1 MNHNS, CDR2 SASEGT. V lost 8 bases and J lost 4, with 11 bases in between. DNA for the CDR3: TGTGCCAGCCTTTGGGGGAGCACTGAAGCTTTCTTT. The encoded protein is CASLWGSTEAFF.

The V and J genes are TRBV19 and TRBJ2-2; TRBD1 matches 9 bases. V gave up 3 bases and J gave up 1 base; unmatched junction bases: 0. CDR3 length: 15 residues. In germline, CDR1 is LNHDA, CDR2 SQIVND (reference sequence). The CDR3, as DNA: TGTGCCAGTAGTATGGGACAGGGGAACACCGGGGAGCTGTTTTTT. Its translation: CASSMGQGNTGELFF.

CDR3 bases: TGTGCCAGTAGTCTCCTCGGGGCACGAAACACTGAAGCTTTCTTT. It codes for CASSLLGARNTEAFF. This chain links TRBV19 with TRBJ1-1; D might be TRBD1 (5 bases). Trimming pared 5 bases from V and 2 bases from J, leaving 15 bases between. The CDR3 runs 15 residues. CDR1 LNHDA and CDR2 SQIVND come from the germline V gene (reference sequence).

The rearrangement uses TRBV28 and TRBJ1-2; 8 positions agree with TRBD1. Per germline, CDR1 MDHEN and CDR2 SYDVKM. This CDR3 spans 14 amino acids. V lost 5 bases to trimming and J lost 2 bases; unmatched junction nucleotides: 4. CDR3 in amino acids: CASSTGQGNYGYTF. CDR3 sequence (DNA): TGTGCCAGCAGTACCGGACAGGGAAACTATGGCTACACCTTC.

The chain combines TRBV2 with TRBJ2-1; 11 bases line up with TRBD2. This CDR3 is 15 amino acids long. Looked up from germline, CDR1 is SNHLY and CDR2 is FYNNEI. V shed 7 bases, J shed 3 bases, and the junction held 5 bases outside the gene matches. CDR3 protein: CASNPTSGGYNEQFF. CDR3 bases: TGTGCCAGCAACCCCACTAGCGGGGGCTACAATGAGCAGTTCTTC. Full variable domain (rest looked up from reference TRBV2 and TRBJ2-1): EPEVTQTPSHQVTQMGQEVILRCVPISNHLYFYWYRQILGQKVEFLVSFYNNEISEKSEIFDDQFSVERPDGSNFTLKIRSTKLEDSAMYFCASNPTSGGYNEQFFGPGTRLTVL.

This clone occurred a few times. This chain links TRBV28 with TRBJ2-4; 8 nucleotides align to TRBD1. The V gene's germline CDR1 is MDHEN and CDR2 SYDVKM. The ends lost 6 bases at V and 0 bases at J; junction bases unmatched: 13. The CDR3 extends over 18 amino acids. CDR3 in DNA: TGTGCCAGCAGCCTAGCGACAGGGGTTTTAATAGCCAAAAACATTCAGTACTTC. This encodes CASSLATGVLIAKNIQYF.

This sequence joins TRBV5-1 and TRBJ2-3; D gene uncertain. V gave up 7 bases and J gave up 0 bases, with 6 bases separating them. Germline V lookup: CDR1 SGHRS, CDR2 YFSETQ. The CDR3 is 12 residues long. The CDR3 DNA is TGCGCCAGCGGCTGGAGCACAGATACGCAGTATTTT. It codes for CASGWSTDTQYF. Combining the CDR3 with reference TRBV5-1 and TRBJ2-3 gives the whole variable domain KAGVTQTPRYLIKTRGQQVTLSCSPISGHRSVSWYQQTPGQGLQFLFEYFSETQRNKGNFPGRFSGRQFSNSRSEMNVSTLELGDSALYLCASGWSTDTQYFGPGTRLTVL.

The rearrangement links TRBV12-5 to TRBJ2-1, with 9 nucleotides matching TRBD2. After removal of 5 bases from V and 0 bases from J, the junction contained 8 bases not matched to a gene. Germline loops: CDR1 LGHNT, CDR2 FRNRAP. The CDR3 has 17 residues. The CDR3 DNA is TGTGCTAGTGGTCTAAGACTAGCGGCAAGCTCCTACAATGAGCAGTTCTTC. It translates to CASGLRLAASSYNEQFF.

This chain joins TRBV28 and TRBJ2-7; 9 nucleotides match TRBD2. Per germline, CDR1 MDHEN and CDR2 SYDVKM. The length of the CDR3 is 15 residues. With V trimmed by 2 bases and J by 6 bases, 8 bases remained unmatched. The chain's CDR3 is CASSLVAGVGLEQYF. CDR3 bases: TGTGCCAGCAGTTTAGTAGCGGGAGTTGGACTCGAGCAGTACTTC.

The rearrangement uses TRBV29-1 and TRBJ2-1, with 13 bases lining up with TRBD2. This CDR3 is built from 16 residues. The germline CDR1 and CDR2 sequences are SQVTM and ANQGSEA. V trimming: 5 bases; J trimming: 9 bases; junction bases outside the gene matches: 13. CDR3: CSVPLAGGKRALEQFF. The CDR3 DNA reads as TGCAGCGTTCCACTAGCGGGAGGGAAGAGGGCCCTTGAGCAGTTCTTC.

In this sample, this clone turned up a few times. This chain links TRBV5-6 with TRBJ2-1; TRBD2 aligns across 8 bases. Unmatched junction bases numbered 9, after V lost 3 bases and J lost 4 bases. The CDR3 length is 16 residues. The V gene's germline CDR1 is SGHDT and CDR2 YYEEEE. CDR3 nucleotides: TGTGCCAGCAGCTGGGGTGCGGGAGGCTCTTACAATGAGCAGTTCTTC. It codes for CASSWGAGGSYNEQFF. The full variable domain, completed using reference TRBV5-6 and TRBJ2-1, is DAGVTQSPTHLIKTRGQQVTLRCSPKSGHDTVSWYQQALGQGPQFIFQYYEEEERQRGNFPDRFSGHQFPNYSSELNVNALLLGDSALYLCASSWGAGGSYNEQFFGPGTRLTVL.

The chain carries TRBV27 and TRBJ2-6, with TRBD1 as a possible D gene (5 bases). CDR1 and CDR2 from the germline V gene are MNHEY and SMNVEV (reference sequence). V dropped 0 bases and J dropped 1 base, with 19 bases sitting between them. CDR3 length: 20 amino acids. The CDR3 DNA reads as TGTGCCAGCAGTTTATCGATGGTCCAGGGTTGGTCATCTGGGGCCAACGTCCTGACTTTC. Translation: CASSLSMVQGWSSGANVLTF.

The chain carries TRBV27 and TRBJ2-4; 13 bases agree with TRBD2. The CDR3 totals 17 residues. From germline, CDR1 is MNHEY and CDR2 SMNVEV (reference sequence). Trimming removed 3 bases from V and 8 bases from J; junction bases left unmatched: 10. The CDR3 DNA reads TGTGCCAGCAGTTTCGGACTAGCGGGAGCCGGAGGGCACATTCAGTACTTC. Its translation: CASSFGLAGAGGHIQYF.

This chain links TRBV27 with TRBJ2-1, with a possible D match to TRBD2 (6 bases). CDR1 and CDR2 from the germline V gene are MNHEY and SMNVEV (reference sequence). V lost 8 bases and J lost 7, with 15 bases in between. The CDR3 loop spans 13 amino acids. The CDR3 sequence: CASEGRAGNEQFF. The CDR3 DNA is TGTGCCAGCGAGGGCAGGGCGGGGAATGAGCAGTTCTTC.

The sample holds one count of this clone. The CDR3 spells CASTITGTGTPGANVLTF. As DNA, the CDR3 is TGTGCCAGCACTATAACCGGGACAGGGACCCCTGGGGCCAACGTCCTGACTTTC. V and J are TRBV28 and TRBJ2-6, with TRBD1 matching over 9 bases. The CDR3 consists of 18 residues. Germline trimming cut 7 bases from V and 2 bases from J; bases unmatched to any gene: 12. Looked up from germline, CDR1 is MDHEN and CDR2 is SYDVKM.

The CDR3 nucleotides read TGTGCCAGCAGACAGACTAGCGGGAACACAGATACGCAGTATTTT. Residues: CASRQTSGNTDTQYF. The gene calls are TRBV6-6 and TRBJ2-3; 11 bases map to TRBD2. The CDR3 spans 15 residues. Unmatched junction bases numbered 4, after V lost 6 bases and J lost 2 bases. In germline, CDR1 is MNHNY, CDR2 SVGAGI (reference sequence).

V is TRBV7-9 and J is TRBJ2-5, with D maybe TRBD2 (7 bases). Germline V CDR1 and CDR2: SEHNR, FQNEAQ (reference sequence). Deletions cut 1 base from V and 2 bases from J, with 11 bases between. The CDR3 spans 15 residues. CDR3 sequence reads: CASSLEGGQQETQYF. CDR3 DNA sequence: TGTGCCAGCAGCTTAGAGGGGGGGCAGCAAGAGACCCAGTACTTC.

The gene calls are TRBV28 and TRBJ1-5; D not resolved. Trimming took 7 bases from V and 7 from J, leaving 11 bases between them. Germline loops: CDR1 MDHEN, CDR2 SYDVKM. The CDR3 extends over 12 amino acids. This chain's CDR3 is CASTGPLQPQHF. DNA for the CDR3: TGTGCCAGCACAGGCCCACTCCAGCCCCAGCATTTT.